This is a list of T cell receptor beta chains from one sample in a study of shared clonotypes between healthy human individuals. Repertoires were generated with immunoSEQ multiplex PCR, while TCRdb's copy carries only in-frame clones and drops some. The sample holds fewer than 850,000 clones; 72% are singletons and the top ten take approximately 1.8%. The specimen sequenced was memory CD4+ T cells sorted from blood. These receptors were obtained from a woman aged 30 to 39 in good health. The CDR3 runs from the conserved cysteine through the conserved F or W. Fields, in order: D gene, J gene, V gene, clone size, CDR3 protein, CDR3 DNA. The D gene is left open where the match is weak. Only some rows state a clone size, as once, few, many or a class for expanded clones.

TRBD1	TRBJ1-5	TRBV19	NA	CASRKDRANQPQHF	TGTGCCAGTAGAAAAGACAGGGCCAATCAGCCCCAGCATTTT
TRBD1	TRBJ1-1	TRBV4-1	NA	CASSQEKRTGVTEAFF	TGCGCCAGCAGCCAAGAAAAACGGACAGGGGTTACTGAAGCTTTCTTT
NA	TRBJ1-1	TRBV11-2	NA	CASSKTANTEAFF	TGTGCCAGCAGCAAGACAGCGAACACTGAAGCTTTCTTT
NA	TRBJ1-1	TRBV6-1	NA	CASSDGQRSNTEAFF	TGTGCCAGCAGTGACGGACAGCGTTCGAACACTGAAGCTTTCTTT
NA	TRBJ1-2	TRBV18	NA	CASSPDGDYGYTF	TGTGCCAGCTCACCGGACGGGGACTATGGCTACACCTTC
NA	TRBJ2-7	TRBV18	NA	CASSPLSSEQYF	TGTGCCAGCTCACCACTTTCCTCCGAGCAGTACTTC
TRBD2	TRBJ2-7	TRBV14	NA	CASSPISGSGEQYF	TGTGCCAGCAGCCCAATAAGCGGGAGCGGCGAGCAGTACTTC
TRBD2	TRBJ2-7	TRBV19	NA	CASSTLAGGPYEQYF	TGTGCCAGTAGTACTCTAGCGGGAGGGCCCTACGAGCAGTACTTC
TRBD2	TRBJ2-1	TRBV18	NA	CASSPKTSGSWGEQFF	TGTGCCAGCTCACCGAAGACTAGCGGGAGTTGGGGTGAGCAGTTCTTC
NA	TRBJ2-1	TRBV12-5	NA	CASGLSTGEQFF	TGTGCTAGTGGTTTATCTACCGGCGAGCAGTTCTTC
TRBD2	TRBJ2-1	TRBV7-9	NA	CASSSAWGLAGGEQFF	TGTGCCAGCAGCTCGGCTTGGGGACTAGCGGGAGGTGAGCAGTTCTTC
NA	TRBJ2-7	TRBV4-1	few	CASSRGGSYEQYF	TGCGCCAGCAGCCGGGGTGGCTCCTACGAGCAGTACTTC
TRBD2	TRBJ2-7	TRBV19	NA	CASSKKTSGKMSEQYF	TGTGCCAGTAGTAAAAAGACTAGCGGGAAGATGAGCGAGCAGTACTTC